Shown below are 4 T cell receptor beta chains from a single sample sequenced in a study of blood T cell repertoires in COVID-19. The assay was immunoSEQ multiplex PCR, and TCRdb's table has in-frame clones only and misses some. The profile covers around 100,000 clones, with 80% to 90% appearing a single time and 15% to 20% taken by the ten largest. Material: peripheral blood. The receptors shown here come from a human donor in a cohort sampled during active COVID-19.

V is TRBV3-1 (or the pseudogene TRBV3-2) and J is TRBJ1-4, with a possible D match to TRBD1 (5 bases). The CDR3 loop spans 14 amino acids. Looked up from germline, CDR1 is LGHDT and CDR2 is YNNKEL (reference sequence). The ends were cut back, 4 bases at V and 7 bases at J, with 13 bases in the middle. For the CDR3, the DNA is TGTGCCAGCAGCCCCTTGGGGGGGATTGAAAAACTGTTTTTT. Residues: CASSPLGGIEKLFF.

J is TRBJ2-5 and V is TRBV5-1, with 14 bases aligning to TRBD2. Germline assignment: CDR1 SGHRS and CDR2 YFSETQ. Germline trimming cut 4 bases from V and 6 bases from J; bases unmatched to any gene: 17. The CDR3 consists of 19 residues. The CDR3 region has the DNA TGCGCCAGCAGCCCATGGGGACTAGCGGGAGTGACCCCAGGGCAGACCCAGTACTTC. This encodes CASSPWGLAGVTPGQTQYF.

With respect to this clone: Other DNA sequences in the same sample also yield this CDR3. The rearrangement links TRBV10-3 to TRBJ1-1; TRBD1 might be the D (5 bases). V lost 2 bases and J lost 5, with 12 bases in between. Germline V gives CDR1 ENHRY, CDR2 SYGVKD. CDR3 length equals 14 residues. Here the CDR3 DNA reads TGTGCCATCAGTGAGGGACGGGGGGGAACTGAAGCTTTCTTT. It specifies CAISEGRGGTEAFF.

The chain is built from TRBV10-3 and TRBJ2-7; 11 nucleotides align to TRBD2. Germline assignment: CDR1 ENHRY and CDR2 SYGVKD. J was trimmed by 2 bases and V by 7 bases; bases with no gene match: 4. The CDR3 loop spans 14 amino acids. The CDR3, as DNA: TGTGCCATCACCCCTAGCGGGAGGACCTACGAGCAGTACTTC. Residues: CAITPSGRTYEQYF.